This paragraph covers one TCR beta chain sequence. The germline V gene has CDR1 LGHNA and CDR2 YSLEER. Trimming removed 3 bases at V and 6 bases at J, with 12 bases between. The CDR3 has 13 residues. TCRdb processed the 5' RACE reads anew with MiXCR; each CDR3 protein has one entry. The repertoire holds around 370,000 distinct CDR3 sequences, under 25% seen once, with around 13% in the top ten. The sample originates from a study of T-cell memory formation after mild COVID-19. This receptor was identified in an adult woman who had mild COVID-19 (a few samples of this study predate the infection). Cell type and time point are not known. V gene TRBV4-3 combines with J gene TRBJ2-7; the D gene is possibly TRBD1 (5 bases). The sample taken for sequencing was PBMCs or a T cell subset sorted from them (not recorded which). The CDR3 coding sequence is TGCGCCAGCAGCCACGTCTTGGGGCGCGAGCAGTACTTC. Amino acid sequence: CASSHVLGREQYF.